This TCR beta chain emerged from a study of early T cells in non-severe SARS-CoV-2 infection. The table lists this clonotype with many counts. This CDR3 spans 15 amino acids. Trimming took off 7 bases at V and 4 bases at J, with 19 bases between the two ends. Germline V lookup: CDR1 MNHNS, CDR2 SASEGT. Unique molecular identifiers tagged individual cDNA molecules. Via MiXCR, TCRdb re-called the 5' RACE reads, giving one row per CDR3 protein. This sample has 48,000 or so distinct CDR3 sequences; less than 15% occur once, and the top ten carry roughly 10%. J is TRBJ1-1 and V is TRBV6-1; D is unresolved. Sequenced: whole blood. This receptor was identified in an adult who was a healthcare worker with PCR-confirmed SARS-CoV-2 infection or an uninfected control (not recorded which). CDR3 sequence reads: CASTSLGRTSTEAFF. In nucleotides, the CDR3 is TGTGCCAGCACCTCTTTAGGGCGGACGTCCACTGAAGCTTTCTTT.